This TCR beta chain was identified in a study of blood T cell repertoires in COVID-19. Study background: Sources were T cells, B-cell-depleted T cells, or PBMCs; the material itself was cDNA or gDNA.

How the authors handled the data: Nucleated cell counts were estimated from reference gene primer amplification. Some clones are missing from TCRdb's copy, which holds only in-frame ones; the method was immunoSEQ multiplex PCR. V, J and clone size are taken as reported in that table, and D and trimming were inferred from the DNA itself. The sample comprises about 130,000 clones, 84% of which are singletons, and 12% rests with the top ten. CDR1 and CDR2 (germline): SNHLY, FYNNEI. The V end lost 4 bases, the J end lost 6 bases, and 13 bases lay between the germline ends. The CDR3 extends over 13 amino acids.

The rearrangement uses TRBV2 and TRBJ2-7; D might be TRBD1 (5 bases). Source material: peripheral blood. This TCR derives from a woman aged 60 to 75 with acute or convalescent COVID-19. The CDR3 loop reads CASSAYTGIEQYV. The CDR3 coding sequence is TGTGCCAGCAGTGCCTATACAGGTATCGAGCAGTACGTC.